The rows below give T cell receptor beta chains drawn from one sample of a study of T cell clones after liver transplantation. The protocol was immunoSEQ multiplex PCR, while the TCRdb copy is restricted to in-frame clones and leaves out a portion. The data show roughly 120,000 clones, with 90% seen just once and 0.83% held by the top ten. Specimen: CD4+ T cells from blood, collected 12 months after liver transplant. The receptor set was obtained from a human patient who received a liver transplant. A share of the T cells may be of graft donor origin. The CDR3 runs from the conserved cysteine through the conserved F or W. The D gene is left open where the match is weak. Clone size is stated in some rows and not others, as once, few, many or a class when expanded.

abundance: few
d_gene: -
v_gene: TRBV5-1
j_gene: TRBJ1-2
CDR3aa: CASSLGDQVAANYGYTF
CDR3nt: TGCGCCAGCAGCTTAGGTGACCAGGTGGCGGCTAACTATGGCTACACCTTC

abundance: -
d_gene: -
v_gene: TRBV9
j_gene: TRBJ2-3
CDR3aa: CASSFIGAYTDTQYF
CDR3nt: TGTGCCAGCAGCTTCATAGGGGCTTACACAGATACGCAGTATTTT

abundance: -
d_gene: -
v_gene: TRBV6-5
j_gene: TRBJ2-7
CDR3aa: CASSYTGLDEQYF
CDR3nt: TGTGCCAGCAGTTATACGGGTTTGGACGAGCAGTACTTC

abundance: -
d_gene: TRBD1
v_gene: TRBV5-1
j_gene: TRBJ1-5
CDR3aa: CASSLGTGGLNQPQHF
CDR3nt: TGCGCCAGCAGCTTGGGTACAGGGGGCCTCAATCAGCCCCAGCATTTT

abundance: -
d_gene: -
v_gene: TRBV7-3
j_gene: TRBJ2-6
CDR3aa: CASSSQVTSGANVLTF
CDR3nt: TGTGCCAGCAGCTCACAGGTTACCTCTGGGGCCAACGTCCTGACTTTC

abundance: -
d_gene: TRBD1
v_gene: TRBV19
j_gene: TRBJ2-3
CDR3aa: CASSTDRGSTDTQYF
CDR3nt: TGTGCCAGTAGTACAGACAGGGGCAGCACAGATACGCAGTATTTT

abundance: -
d_gene: -
v_gene: TRBV11-1
j_gene: TRBJ2-5
CDR3aa: CATRRETQYF
CDR3nt: TGTGCCACCCGGAGGGAGACCCAGTACTTC

abundance: -
d_gene: TRBD1
v_gene: TRBV9
j_gene: TRBJ1-5
CDR3aa: CASSADNPDRPGQPQHF
CDR3nt: TGTGCCAGCAGCGCGGACAATCCGGACAGGCCGGGCCAGCCCCAGCATTTT

abundance: -
d_gene: -
v_gene: TRBV19
j_gene: TRBJ1-2
CDR3aa: CASTRVEAPLGYTF
CDR3nt: TGTGCCAGTACCCGGGTCGAAGCCCCCCTTGGCTACACCTTC

abundance: -
d_gene: -
v_gene: TRBV2
j_gene: TRBJ2-6
CDR3aa: CASSDGALVLTF
CDR3nt: TGTGCCAGCAGTGACGGGGCCCTCGTCCTGACTTTC

abundance: -
d_gene: TRBD2
v_gene: TRBV7-2
j_gene: TRBJ2-1
CDR3aa: CASSLNSGRANEQFF
CDR3nt: TGTGCCAGCAGCTTAAACAGCGGGAGGGCCAATGAGCAGTTCTTC

abundance: -
d_gene: TRBD2
v_gene: TRBV6-5
j_gene: TRBJ2-1
CDR3aa: CASSYGLAGTQFF
CDR3nt: TGTGCCAGCAGTTATGGGCTAGCGGGAACGCAGTTCTTC

abundance: -
d_gene: -
v_gene: TRBV7-9
j_gene: TRBJ2-3
CDR3aa: CASSLVVGGFPDTQYF
CDR3nt: TGTGCCAGCAGCTTAGTCGTCGGAGGGTTCCCAGATACGCAGTATTTT

abundance: -
d_gene: TRBD1
v_gene: TRBV19
j_gene: TRBJ2-5
CDR3aa: CASSLGQGAEETQYF
CDR3nt: TGTGCCAGTAGCCTCGGACAGGGGGCTGAAGAGACCCAGTACTTC

abundance: -
d_gene: -
v_gene: TRBV5-8
j_gene: TRBJ2-3
CDR3aa: CASSLTVADTQYF
CDR3nt: TGTGCCAGCAGCTTGACAGTGGCAGATACGCAGTATTTT

abundance: -
d_gene: TRBD1
v_gene: TRBV7-9
j_gene: TRBJ2-7
CDR3aa: CASSSGQVTYEQYF
CDR3nt: TGTGCCAGCAGCTCGGGACAGGTAACCTACGAGCAGTACTTC

abundance: -
d_gene: -
v_gene: TRBV25-1
j_gene: TRBJ2-2
CDR3aa: CASSERGGNTGELFF
CDR3nt: TGTGCCAGCAGTGAACGGGGAGGAAACACCGGGGAGCTGTTTTTT

abundance: -
d_gene: -
v_gene: TRBV19
j_gene: TRBJ2-1
CDR3aa: CASSILARREQFF
CDR3nt: TGTGCCAGTAGTATACTGGCCCGTCGGGAGCAGTTCTTC

abundance: -
d_gene: -
v_gene: TRBV19
j_gene: TRBJ1-3
CDR3aa: CASSQVISGNTIYF
CDR3nt: TGTGCCAGTAGTCAGGTTATTTCTGGAAACACCATATATTTT

abundance: -
d_gene: -
v_gene: TRBV27
j_gene: TRBJ2-1
CDR3aa: CASSPRRDSRINNEQFF
CDR3nt: TGTGCCAGCAGTCCCCGGAGGGATTCTAGGATCAACAATGAGCAGTTCTTC

abundance: -
d_gene: -
v_gene: TRBV30
j_gene: TRBJ2-1
CDR3aa: CAWSVARLRTQKGYNEQFF
CDR3nt: TGTGCCTGGAGTGTAGCGCGGCTTAGGACCCAGAAAGGCTACAATGAGCAGTTCTTC

abundance: -
d_gene: TRBD1
v_gene: TRBV11-3
j_gene: TRBJ2-5
CDR3aa: CASGRQGGTAAQYF
CDR3nt: TGTGCCAGCGGACGACAGGGGGGGACTGCGGCCCAGTACTTC

abundance: -
d_gene: -
v_gene: TRBV5-6
j_gene: TRBJ2-5
CDR3aa: CASSTPMGLRETQYF
CDR3nt: TGTGCCAGCAGCACCCCGATGGGGCTGCGAGAGACCCAGTACTTC

abundance: -
d_gene: -
v_gene: TRBV28
j_gene: TRBJ2-3
CDR3aa: CASSYRDATDTQYF
CDR3nt: TGTGCCAGCAGTTACCGGGACGCGACAGATACGCAGTATTTT

abundance: once
d_gene: -
v_gene: TRBV18
j_gene: TRBJ1-3
CDR3aa: CASSPARPSSGNTIYF
CDR3nt: TGTGCCAGCTCACCAGCCAGGCCGAGCTCTGGAAACACCATATATTTT